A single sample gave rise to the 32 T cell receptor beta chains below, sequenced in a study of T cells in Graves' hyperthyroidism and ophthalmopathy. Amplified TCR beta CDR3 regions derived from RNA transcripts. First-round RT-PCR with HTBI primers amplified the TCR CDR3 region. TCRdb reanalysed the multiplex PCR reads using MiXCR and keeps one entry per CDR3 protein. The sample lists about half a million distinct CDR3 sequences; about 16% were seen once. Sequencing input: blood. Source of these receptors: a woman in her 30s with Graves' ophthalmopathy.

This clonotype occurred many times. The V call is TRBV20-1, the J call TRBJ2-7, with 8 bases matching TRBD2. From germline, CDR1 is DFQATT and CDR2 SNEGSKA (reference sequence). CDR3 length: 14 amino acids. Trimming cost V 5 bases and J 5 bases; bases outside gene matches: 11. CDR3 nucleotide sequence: TGCAGTGCTTGGGGGGGGACTAGTAAACACGAGCAGTACTTC. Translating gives CSAWGGTSKHEQYF.

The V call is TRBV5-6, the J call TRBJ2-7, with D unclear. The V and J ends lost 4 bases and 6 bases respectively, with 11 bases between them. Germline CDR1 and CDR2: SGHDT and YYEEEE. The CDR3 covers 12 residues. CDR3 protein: CASSATPAEQYF. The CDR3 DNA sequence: TGTGCCAGCAGCGCAACACCGGCCGAGCAGTACTTC. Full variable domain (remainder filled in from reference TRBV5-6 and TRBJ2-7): DAGVTQSPTHLIKTRGQQVTLRCSPKSGHDTVSWYQQALGQGPQFIFQYYEEEERQRGNFPDRFSGHQFPNYSSELNVNALLLGDSALYLCASSATPAEQYFGPGTRLTVT.

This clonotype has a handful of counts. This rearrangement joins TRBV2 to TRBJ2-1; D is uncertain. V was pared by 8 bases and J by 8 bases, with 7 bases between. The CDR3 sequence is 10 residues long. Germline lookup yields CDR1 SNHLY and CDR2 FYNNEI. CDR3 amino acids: CASQVHEQFF. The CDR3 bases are TGTGCCAGCCAGGTCCATGAGCAGTTCTTC.

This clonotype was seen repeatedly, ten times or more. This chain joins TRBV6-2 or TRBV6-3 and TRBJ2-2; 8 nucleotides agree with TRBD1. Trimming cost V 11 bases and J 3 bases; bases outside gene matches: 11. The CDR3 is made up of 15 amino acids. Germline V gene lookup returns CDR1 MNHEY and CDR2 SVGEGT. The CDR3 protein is CAGNVGQGYTGELFF. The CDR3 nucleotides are TGTGCCGGAAATGTTGGACAGGGCTACACCGGGGAGCTGTTTTTT.

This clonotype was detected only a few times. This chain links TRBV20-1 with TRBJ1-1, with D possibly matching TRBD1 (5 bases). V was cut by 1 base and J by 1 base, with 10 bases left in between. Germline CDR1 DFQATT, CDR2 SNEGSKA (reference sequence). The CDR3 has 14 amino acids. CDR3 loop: CSARGAGTNTEAFF. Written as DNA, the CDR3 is TGCAGTGCTAGAGGGGCAGGGACGAACACTGAAGCTTTCTTT.

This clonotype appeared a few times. CDR3 in amino acids: CASSPQESAYNSPLHF. The CDR3 bases are TGCGCCAGCAGCCCCCAAGAAAGCGCCTATAATTCACCCCTCCACTTT. The chain is built from TRBV4-1 and TRBJ1-6; D not resolved. V lost 4 bases and J 2 bases, leaving 12 bases between the germline ends. In germline, CDR1 is MGHRA, CDR2 YSYEKL. The length of the CDR3 is 16 residues.

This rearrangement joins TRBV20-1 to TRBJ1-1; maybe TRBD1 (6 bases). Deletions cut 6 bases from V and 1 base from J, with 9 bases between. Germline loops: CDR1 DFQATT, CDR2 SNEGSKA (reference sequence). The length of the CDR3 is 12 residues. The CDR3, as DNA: TGCAGTGCCTTACAGGGGAACACTGAAGCTTTCTTT. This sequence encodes CSALQGNTEAFF.

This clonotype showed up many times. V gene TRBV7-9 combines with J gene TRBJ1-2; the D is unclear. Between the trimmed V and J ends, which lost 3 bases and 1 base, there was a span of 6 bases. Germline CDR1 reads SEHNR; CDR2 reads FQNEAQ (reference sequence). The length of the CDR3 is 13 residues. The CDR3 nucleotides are TGTGCCAGCAGCTTCCAGAATAACTATGGCTACACCTTC. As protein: CASSFQNNYGYTF. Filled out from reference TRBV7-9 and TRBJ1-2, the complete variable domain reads DTGVSQNPRHKITKRGQNVTFRCDPISEHNRLYWYRQTLGQGPEFLTYFQNEAQLEKSRLLSDRFSAERPKGSFSTLEIQRTEQGDSAMYLCASSFQNNYGYTFGSGTRLTVV.

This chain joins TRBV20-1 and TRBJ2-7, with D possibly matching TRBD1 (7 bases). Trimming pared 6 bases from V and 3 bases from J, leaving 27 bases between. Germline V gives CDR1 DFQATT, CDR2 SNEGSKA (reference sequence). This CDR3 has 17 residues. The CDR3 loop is CSAVRRGALNADYEQYV. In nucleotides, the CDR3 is TGCAGTGCCGTTCGCAGGGGGGCACTAAACGCCGACTACGAGCAGTACGTC.

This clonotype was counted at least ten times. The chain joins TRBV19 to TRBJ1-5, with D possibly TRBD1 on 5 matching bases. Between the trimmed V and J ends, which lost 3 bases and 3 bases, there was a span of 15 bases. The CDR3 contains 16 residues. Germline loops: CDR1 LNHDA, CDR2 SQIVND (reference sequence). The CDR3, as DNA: TGTGCCAGTAGTATTCAGGGTGTGAGGCTCAATCAGCCCCAGCATTTT. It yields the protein CASSIQGVRLNQPQHF.

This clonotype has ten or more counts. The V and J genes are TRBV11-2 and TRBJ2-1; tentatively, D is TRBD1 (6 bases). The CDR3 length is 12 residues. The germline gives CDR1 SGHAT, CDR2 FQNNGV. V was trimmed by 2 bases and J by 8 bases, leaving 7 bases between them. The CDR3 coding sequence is TGTGCCAGCAGCTTAAGGGGGTATGAGCAGTTCTTC. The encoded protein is CASSLRGYEQFF.

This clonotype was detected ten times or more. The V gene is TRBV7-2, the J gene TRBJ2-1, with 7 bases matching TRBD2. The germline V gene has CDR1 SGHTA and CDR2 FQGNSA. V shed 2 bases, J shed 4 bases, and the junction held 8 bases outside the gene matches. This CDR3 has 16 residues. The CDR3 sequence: CASSLTSVSTYNEQFF. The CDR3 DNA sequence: TGTGCCAGCAGCTTAACTAGCGTTTCCACTTACAATGAGCAGTTCTTC.

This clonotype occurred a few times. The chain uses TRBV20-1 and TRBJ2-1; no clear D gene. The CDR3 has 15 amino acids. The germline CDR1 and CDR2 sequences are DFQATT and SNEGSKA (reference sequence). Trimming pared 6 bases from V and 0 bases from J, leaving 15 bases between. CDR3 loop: CSALRLESSYNEQFF. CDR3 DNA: TGCAGTGCCTTACGACTTGAAAGCTCCTACAATGAGCAGTTCTTC.

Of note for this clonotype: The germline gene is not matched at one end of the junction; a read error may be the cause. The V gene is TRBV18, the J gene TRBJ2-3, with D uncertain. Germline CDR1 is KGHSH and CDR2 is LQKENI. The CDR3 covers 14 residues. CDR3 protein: CASSPQFPPDTQYF. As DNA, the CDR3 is TGTGCCAGCTCTCCTCAATTCCCCCCAGACACGCAGTATTTT. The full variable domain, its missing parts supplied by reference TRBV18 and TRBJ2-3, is NAGVMQNPRHLVRRRGQEARLRCSPMKGHSHVYWYRQLPEEGLKFMVYLQKENIIDESGMPKERFSAEFPKEGPSILRIQQVVRGDSAAYFCASSPQFPPDTQYFGPGTRLTVL.

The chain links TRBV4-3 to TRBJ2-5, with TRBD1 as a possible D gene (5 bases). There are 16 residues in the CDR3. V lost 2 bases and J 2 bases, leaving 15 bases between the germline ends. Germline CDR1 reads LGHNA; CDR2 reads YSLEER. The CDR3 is CASSQRPWGQQETQYF. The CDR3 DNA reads TGCGCCAGCAGCCAACGGCCATGGGGCCAACAAGAGACCCAGTACTTC.

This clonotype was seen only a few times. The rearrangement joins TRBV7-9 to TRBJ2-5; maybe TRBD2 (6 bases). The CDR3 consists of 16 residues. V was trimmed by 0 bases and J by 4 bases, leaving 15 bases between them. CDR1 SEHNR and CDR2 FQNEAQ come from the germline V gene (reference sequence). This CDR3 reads CASSLAGGPGGETQYF. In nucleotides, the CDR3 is TGTGCCAGCAGCTTAGCGGGAGGCCCCGGGGGAGAGACCCAGTACTTC.

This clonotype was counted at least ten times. The CDR3 DNA reads TGTGCCAGCAGTTTTCCCTCGTCTAGCGCTCTAAGCTCCTACGAGCAGTACTTC. It codes for CASSFPSSSALSSYEQYF. The chain joins TRBV28 to TRBJ2-7, with D perhaps matching TRBD2 (6 bases). Germline assignment: CDR1 MDHEN and CDR2 SYDVKM. V was trimmed by 3 bases and J by 0 bases, leaving 21 bases between them. The CDR3 has 18 residues.

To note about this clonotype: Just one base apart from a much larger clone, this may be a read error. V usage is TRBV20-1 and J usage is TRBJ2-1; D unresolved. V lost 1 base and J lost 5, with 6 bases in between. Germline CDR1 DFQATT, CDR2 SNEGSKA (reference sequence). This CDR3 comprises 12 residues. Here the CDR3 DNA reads TGCAGTGCTAGAGCCTGGGACAATGAGCAGTTCTTC. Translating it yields CSARAWDNEQFF.

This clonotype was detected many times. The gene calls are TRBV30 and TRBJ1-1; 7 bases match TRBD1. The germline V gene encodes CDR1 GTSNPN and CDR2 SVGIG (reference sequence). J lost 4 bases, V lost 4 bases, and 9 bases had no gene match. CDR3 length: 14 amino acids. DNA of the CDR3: TGTGCCTGGAAGACAGGGTGGAAGGTCACTGAAGCTTTCTTT. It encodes CAWKTGWKVTEAFF. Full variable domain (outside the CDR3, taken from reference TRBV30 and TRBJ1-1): SQTIHQWPATLVQPVGSPLSLECTVEGTSNPNLYWYRQAAGRGLQLLFYSVGIGQISSEVPQNLSASRPQDRQFILSSKKLLLSDSGFYLCAWKTGWKVTEAFFGQGTRLTVV.

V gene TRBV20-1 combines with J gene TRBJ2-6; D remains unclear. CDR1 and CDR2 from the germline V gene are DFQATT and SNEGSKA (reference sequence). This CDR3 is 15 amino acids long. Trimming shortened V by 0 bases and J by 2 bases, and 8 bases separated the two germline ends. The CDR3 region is CSARDRNTGANVLTF. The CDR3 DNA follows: TGCAGTGCTAGAGATCGGAACACTGGGGCCAACGTCCTGACTTTC.

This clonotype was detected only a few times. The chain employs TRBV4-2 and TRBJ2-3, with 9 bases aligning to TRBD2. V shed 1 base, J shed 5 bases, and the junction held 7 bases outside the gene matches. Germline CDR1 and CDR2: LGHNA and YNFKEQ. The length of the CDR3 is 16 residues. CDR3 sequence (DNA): TGTGCCAGCAGCCAAGCTCAGCGGGAGGTGTTAGATACGCAGTATTTT. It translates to CASSQAQREVLDTQYF.

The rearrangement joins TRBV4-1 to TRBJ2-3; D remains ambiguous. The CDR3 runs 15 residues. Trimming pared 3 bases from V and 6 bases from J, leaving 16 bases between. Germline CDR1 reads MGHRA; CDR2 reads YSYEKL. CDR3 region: CASSHDLPDVDTQYF. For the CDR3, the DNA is TGCGCCAGCAGCCACGATTTGCCGGACGTGGATACGCAGTATTTT.

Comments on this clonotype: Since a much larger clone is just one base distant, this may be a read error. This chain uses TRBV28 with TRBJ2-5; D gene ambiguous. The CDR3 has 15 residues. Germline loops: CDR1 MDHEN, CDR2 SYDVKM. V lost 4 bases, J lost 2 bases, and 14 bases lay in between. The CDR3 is CASSSPLVPQETQYF. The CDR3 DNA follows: TGTGCCAGCAGTTCACCCCTAGTCCCTCAAGAGACCCAGTACTTC. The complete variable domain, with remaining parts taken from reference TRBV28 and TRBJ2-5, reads DVKVTQSSRYLVKRTGEKVFLECVQDMDHENMFWYRQDPGLGLRLIYFSYDVKMKEKGDIPEGYSVSREKKERFSLILESASTNQTSMYLCASSSPLVPQETQYFGPGTRLLVL.

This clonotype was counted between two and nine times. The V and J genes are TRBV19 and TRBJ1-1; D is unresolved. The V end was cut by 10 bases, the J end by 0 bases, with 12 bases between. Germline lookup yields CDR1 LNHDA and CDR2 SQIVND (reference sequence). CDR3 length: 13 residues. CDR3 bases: TGTGCCACAAGGAAGGAGATGAACACTGAAGCTTTCTTT. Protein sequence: CATRKEMNTEAFF.

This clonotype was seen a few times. CDR3 in DNA: TGTGCCAGCAGTTTACGGACGGGAAATGAAAAACTGTTTTTT. It encodes CASSLRTGNEKLFF. The chain couples TRBV6-2 or TRBV6-3 to TRBJ1-4; D not resolved. The CDR3 extends over 14 amino acids. Germline V gene data show CDR1 as MNHEY and CDR2 as SVGEGT. Trimming cost V 4 bases and J 5 bases, with 11 bases left between them.

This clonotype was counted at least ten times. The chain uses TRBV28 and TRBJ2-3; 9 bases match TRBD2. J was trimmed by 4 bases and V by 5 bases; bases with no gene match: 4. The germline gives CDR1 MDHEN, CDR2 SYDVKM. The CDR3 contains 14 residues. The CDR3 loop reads CASSPSGAADTQYF. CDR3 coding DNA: TGTGCCAGCAGTCCTAGCGGGGCGGCAGATACGCAGTATTTT. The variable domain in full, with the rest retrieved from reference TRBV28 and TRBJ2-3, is DVKVTQSSRYLVKRTGEKVFLECVQDMDHENMFWYRQDPGLGLRLIYFSYDVKMKEKGDIPEGYSVSREKKERFSLILESASTNQTSMYLCASSPSGAADTQYFGPGTRLTVL.

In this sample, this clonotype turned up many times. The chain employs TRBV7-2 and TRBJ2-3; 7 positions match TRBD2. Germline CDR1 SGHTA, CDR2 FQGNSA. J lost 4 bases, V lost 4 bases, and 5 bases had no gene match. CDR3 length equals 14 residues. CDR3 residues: CASSSDGGADTQYF. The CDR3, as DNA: TGTGCCAGCAGCTCTGATGGGGGGGCAGATACGCAGTATTTT.

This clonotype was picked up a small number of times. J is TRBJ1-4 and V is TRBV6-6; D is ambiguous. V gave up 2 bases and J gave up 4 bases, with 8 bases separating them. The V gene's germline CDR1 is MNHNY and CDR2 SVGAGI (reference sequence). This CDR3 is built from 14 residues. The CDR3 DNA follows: TGTGCCAGCAGTTACCGGGGTATTAATGAAAAACTGTTTTTT. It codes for CASSYRGINEKLFF.

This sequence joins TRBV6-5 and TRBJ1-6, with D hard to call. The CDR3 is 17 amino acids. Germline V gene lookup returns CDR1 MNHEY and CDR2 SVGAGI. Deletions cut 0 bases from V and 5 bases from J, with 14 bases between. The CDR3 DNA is TGTGCCAGCAGTTACTCGTTCTTTGGGGTTAATAATTCACCCCTCCACTTT. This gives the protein CASSYSFFGVNNSPLHF.

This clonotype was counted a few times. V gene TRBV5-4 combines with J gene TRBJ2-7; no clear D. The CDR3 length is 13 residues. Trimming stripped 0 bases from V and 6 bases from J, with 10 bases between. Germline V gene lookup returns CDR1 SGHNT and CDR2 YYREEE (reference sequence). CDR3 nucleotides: TGTGCCAGCAGCTTGGGGACGGGTATCGAGCAGTACTTC. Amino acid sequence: CASSLGTGIEQYF.

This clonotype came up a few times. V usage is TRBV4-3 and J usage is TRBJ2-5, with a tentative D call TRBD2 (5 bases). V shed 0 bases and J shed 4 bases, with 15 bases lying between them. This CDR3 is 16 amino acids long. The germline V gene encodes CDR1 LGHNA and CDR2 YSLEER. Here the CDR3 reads CASSQDGEFSGETQYF. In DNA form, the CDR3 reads TGCGCCAGCAGCCAAGATGGGGAATTCAGCGGAGAGACCCAGTACTTC.

CDR3 nucleotides: TGCGCCAGCAGCTCCTCACAGGGGACCTATGGCTACACCTTC. It codes for CASSSSQGTYGYTF. The J gene is TRBJ1-2, the V gene TRBV5-1; 7 bases agree with TRBD1. This CDR3 comprises 14 residues. Losses at the gene ends were 3 bases for V and 4 bases for J; bases not matched to a gene: 6. Germline V lookup: CDR1 SGHRS, CDR2 YFSETQ.